These 2 T cell receptor beta chains were sequenced from one sample in a study of blood T cells in healthy people across ages. Through a sample-barcoded 5' primer and a J-beta primer mix, a second PCR was run for roughly 6 to 12 cycles. TCRdb itself ran the 5' RACE reads through MiXCR, one entry per CDR3 protein. The sample yields roughly 700,000 distinct CDR3 sequences, more than 20% seen once. These data were also filed under a second study, of T cells of mothers and their children.

Sequences were obtained from blood. These receptors were obtained from a boy between 10 and 17 years old in good health.

The V and J genes are TRBV7-3 and TRBJ2-1, with a weak D call TRBD1 (5 bases). Between the trimmed V and J ends, which lost 5 bases and 8 bases, there was a span of 13 bases. The germline CDR1 and CDR2 sequences are SGHTA and FQGTGA. CDR3 size: 13 residues. CDR3 loop: CASSQGSRDEQFF. The CDR3 DNA follows: TGTGCCAGCAGCCAAGGGTCCAGGGATGAGCAGTTCTTC.

The chain combines TRBV25-1 with TRBJ1-4; D is unclear. Germline assignment: CDR1 MGHDK and CDR2 SYGVNS. The CDR3 is 15 amino acids. The V end was cut by 3 bases, the J end by 8 bases, with 16 bases between. The CDR3 bases are TGTGCCAGCAGTGATGTGTCGGGTGTAGGAGAAAAACTGTTTTTT. It yields the protein CASSDVSGVGEKLFF.